What follows are 22 T cell receptor beta chains derived from one specimen sequenced in a study of OX40 agonist ivuxolimab in advanced cancers. Some clones are missing from TCRdb's copy, which holds only in-frame ones; the method was immunoSEQ multiplex PCR. The table lists about 16,000 clones, over 75% of them singletons. Source: CD4+ or CD8+ T cells sorted from blood, taken in a trial of the OX40 agonist ivuxolimab. All receptors derive from an adult with an advanced solid tumor such as melanoma, head and neck, liver or kidney cancer.

The rearrangement links TRBV11-2 to TRBJ2-3, with D maybe TRBD2 (6 bases). V was cut by 0 bases and J by 6 bases, with 22 bases left in between. This CDR3 region has 18 residues. Germline V gene sequence: CDR1 SGHAT, CDR2 FQNNGV. The CDR3 reads CASSLDGDFSGLSDTQYF. CDR3 bases: TGTGCCAGCAGCTTAGATGGGGATTTTAGCGGCCTAAGCGATACGCAGTATTTT.

The rearrangement uses TRBV6-4 and TRBJ1-2; 9 nucleotides match TRBD1. Germline CDR1 and CDR2: MRHNA and SNTAGT. The ends lost 0 bases at V and 4 bases at J; junction bases unmatched: 6. The CDR3 sequence is 16 residues long. The CDR3: CASSDSLGQGFYGYTF. The CDR3 bases are TGTGCCAGCAGTGACTCTCTCGGACAGGGGTTCTATGGCTACACCTTC.

CDR3 sequence (DNA): TGCGCCAGCAGCCAAGAAGCAGCTCCCGAGCAGTTCTTC. Amino acid sequence: CASSQEAAPEQFF. This chain uses TRBV4-1 with TRBJ2-1, with D hard to call. The CDR3 extends over 13 amino acids. Trimming took 0 bases from V and 10 from J, leaving 10 bases between them. The germline V gene has CDR1 MGHRA and CDR2 YSYEKL.

The rearrangement uses TRBV2 and TRBJ2-7; TRBD1 agrees at 9 bases. V was clipped by 4 bases and J by 4 bases; unmatched bases: 17. The germline V gene has CDR1 SNHLY and CDR2 FYNNEI. This CDR3 region has 18 residues. CDR3 bases: TGTGCCAGCAGTGTTGATGTTGTAACAGGGGGCGCGGGTTACGAGCAGTACTTC. This gives the protein CASSVDVVTGGAGYEQYF.

This chain connects TRBV13 to TRBJ2-5; 7 nucleotides align to TRBD1. The CDR3 runs to 15 residues. Germline V gene data show CDR1 as PRHDT and CDR2 as FYEKMQ (reference sequence). Unmatched junction bases numbered 11, after V lost 5 bases and J lost 5 bases. The CDR3 DNA is TGTGCCAGCAGCGCCCACAGGGGAATGGGGGAGACCCAGTACTTC. Residues: CASSAHRGMGETQYF.

The chain carries TRBV19 and TRBJ1-2; TRBD1 might be the D (5 bases). Per the germline V gene, CDR1 is LNHDA and CDR2 is SQIVND (reference sequence). The CDR3 contains 13 residues. Between the trimmed V and J ends, which lost 3 bases and 3 bases, there was a span of 8 bases. The CDR3 nucleotides read TGTGCCAGTAGTATGGTCAGGGACTATGGCTACACCTTC. Encoded protein: CASSMVRDYGYTF.

The rearrangement links TRBV2 to TRBJ1-1; perhaps TRBD1 as D (6 bases). The CDR3 length is 12 residues. Germline CDR1 SNHLY, CDR2 FYNNEI. V shed 7 bases and J shed 3 bases, with 9 bases lying between them. CDR3 in amino acids: CASKQGYTEAFF. CDR3 sequence (DNA): TGTGCCAGCAAACAGGGTTACACTGAAGCTTTCTTT.

This clone has a single count. The rearrangement uses TRBV30 and TRBJ2-1; no definite D call. Germline CDR1 GTSNPN, CDR2 SVGIG (reference sequence). The CDR3 is 11 amino acids. The ends were cut back, 0 bases at V and 10 bases at J, with 7 bases in the middle. CDR3 amino acids: CAWSVSWEQFF. The CDR3 nucleotides read TGTGCCTGGAGTGTCTCCTGGGAGCAGTTCTTC.

The chain has TRBV4-1 and TRBJ1-1, with D unresolved. This CDR3 region has 15 residues. Between the trimmed V and J ends, which lost 2 bases and 5 bases, there was a span of 15 bases. The germline V gene has CDR1 MGHRA and CDR2 YSYEKL. For the CDR3, the DNA is TGCGCCAGCAGCCAAATAGTAATCGGTGGAACTGAAGCTTTCTTT. It specifies CASSQIVIGGTEAFF.

Only one count was recorded for this clone. V and J are TRBV6-5 and TRBJ2-7; 11 nucleotides align to TRBD2. The CDR3 spans 15 residues. CDR1 is MNHEY and CDR2 is SVGAGI in the germline V gene. The ends lost 2 bases at V and 7 bases at J; junction bases unmatched: 7. CDR3 region: CASSYVAGGQGEQYF. The CDR3, as DNA: TGTGCCAGCAGTTACGTAGCGGGAGGGCAGGGGGAGCAGTACTTC.

The chain couples TRBV5-4 to TRBJ1-5, with D uncertain. The CDR3 length is 14 residues. V gave up 1 base and J gave up 1 base, with 6 bases separating them. Germline values: CDR1 SGHNT, CDR2 YYREEE (reference sequence). Here the CDR3 reads CASSLKGSNQPQHF. The CDR3 region has the DNA TGTGCCAGCAGCTTGAAAGGGAGCAATCAGCCCCAGCATTTT.

This chain links TRBV11-3 with TRBJ1-5; D gene ambiguous. The CDR3 runs 12 residues. The V gene's germline CDR1 is SGHNT and CDR2 YENEEA. V was cut by 5 bases and J by 10 bases, with 12 bases left in between. CDR3 nucleotide sequence: TGTGCCAGCAGCACGAACATGGGACCCCAGCATTTT. It encodes CASSTNMGPQHF.

This clone was seen only once. The genes are TRBV7-1 and TRBJ2-7; a possible D gene is TRBD2 (7 bases). TRBV7-1 counts as an open reading frame of uncertain function. This CDR3 spans 17 amino acids. The ends were cut back, 5 bases at V and 7 bases at J, with 27 bases in the middle. The CDR3: CASSRPSGTPRPLEQYF. The CDR3 DNA is TGTGCCAGCAGCCGCCCCAGCGGGACACCCCGGCCTCTGGAGCAGTACTTC.

The chain carries TRBV27 and TRBJ2-1; TRBD2 matches at 7 bases. The germline V gene has CDR1 MNHEY and CDR2 SMNVEV (reference sequence). The V gene end was trimmed by 5 bases and the J gene end by 0 bases; junction bases not matched to a gene: 1. The CDR3 loop spans 14 amino acids. The CDR3 coding sequence is TGTGCCAGCAGTCCGGGGGGCTCCTACAATGAGCAGTTCTTC. Amino acids: CASSPGGSYNEQFF.

The gene calls are TRBV7-8 and TRBJ2-7, with 7 bases fitting TRBD1. Germline V gene sequence: CDR1 SGHVS, CDR2 FQNEAQ. This CDR3 spans 16 amino acids. The V and J ends lost 5 bases and 2 bases, in that order; junction bases with no gene match: 12. CDR3 amino acids: CASSLYSGTETYEQYF. DNA of the CDR3: TGTGCCAGCAGCCTATATTCCGGGACAGAAACCTACGAGCAGTACTTC.

In nucleotides, the CDR3 is TGTGCCAGCAGTTACCAAGGGACAGGGTCCGGGGAGCTGTTTTTT. Protein product: CASSYQGTGSGELFF. The V call is TRBV6-5, the J call TRBJ2-2; 9 bases align to TRBD1. Germline V gene data show CDR1 as MNHEY and CDR2 as SVGAGI. V lost 2 bases to trimming and J lost 6 bases; unmatched junction nucleotides: 4. CDR3 length equals 15 residues.

CDR3 sequence (DNA): TGTGCCAGCAGTTCGGGCCCATCCTCCGCAGATACGCAGTATTTT. Amino acid sequence: CASSSGPSSADTQYF. The rearrangement uses TRBV6-6 and TRBJ2-3; D gene uncertain. V shed 4 bases and J shed 4 bases, with 15 bases lying between them. The CDR3 length is 15 residues. Germline lookup yields CDR1 MNHNY and CDR2 SVGAGI (reference sequence).

On this clone: Its ends do not fully match the called genes, so a read error is possible. This sample includes further DNA sequences coding for the same CDR3. The chain carries TRBV10-3 and TRBJ1-1; D is ambiguous. The CDR3 length is 11 residues. CDR1 ENHRY and CDR2 SYGVKD come from the germline V gene. CDR3 loop: CAIRFNTEAFF. The CDR3 coding sequence is TGTGCTATCAGGTTTAACACTGAAGCTTTCTTT.

The V and J genes are TRBV30 and TRBJ2-7; D gene ambiguous. The CDR3 totals 13 residues. CDR1 and CDR2 (germline): GTSNPN, SVGIG (reference sequence). V was pared by 4 bases and J by 2 bases, with 12 bases between. The CDR3 protein is CAWMASAPYEQYF. The CDR3 DNA is TGTGCCTGGATGGCTAGTGCCCCCTACGAGCAGTACTTC.

The chain couples TRBV7-9 to TRBJ2-7; TRBD1 agrees at 8 bases. CDR1 and CDR2 (germline): SEHNR, FQNEAQ (reference sequence). This CDR3 is 15 amino acids long. Trimming cost V 3 bases and J 1 base; bases outside gene matches: 5. CDR3 bases: TGTGCCAGCAGCTTGCGACAGGGGTATTCCTACGAGCAGTACTTC. Protein: CASSLRQGYSYEQYF.

A single count supports this clone. The V call is TRBV6-6, the J call TRBJ2-7; D may be TRBD1 or TRBD2 (5 bases each). The CDR3 has 13 residues. In germline, CDR1 is MNHNY, CDR2 SVGAGI (reference sequence). Trimming cost V 2 bases and J 1 base, with 6 bases left between them. CDR3 sequence: CASSYGGSYEQYF. CDR3 DNA: TGTGCCAGCAGTTACGGGGGTTCCTACGAGCAGTACTTC.

The chain uses TRBV6-5 and TRBJ1-5, with TRBD1 identical over 11 bases. Germline CDR1 and CDR2: MNHEY and SVGAGI. The CDR3 covers 16 residues. V was pared by 4 bases and J by 6 bases, with 8 bases of the junction left unmatched. CDR3 DNA: TGTGCCAGCAGTTTGACCGGGACAGGGGGAGTTCAGCCCCAGCATTTT. This gives the protein CASSLTGTGGVQPQHF.